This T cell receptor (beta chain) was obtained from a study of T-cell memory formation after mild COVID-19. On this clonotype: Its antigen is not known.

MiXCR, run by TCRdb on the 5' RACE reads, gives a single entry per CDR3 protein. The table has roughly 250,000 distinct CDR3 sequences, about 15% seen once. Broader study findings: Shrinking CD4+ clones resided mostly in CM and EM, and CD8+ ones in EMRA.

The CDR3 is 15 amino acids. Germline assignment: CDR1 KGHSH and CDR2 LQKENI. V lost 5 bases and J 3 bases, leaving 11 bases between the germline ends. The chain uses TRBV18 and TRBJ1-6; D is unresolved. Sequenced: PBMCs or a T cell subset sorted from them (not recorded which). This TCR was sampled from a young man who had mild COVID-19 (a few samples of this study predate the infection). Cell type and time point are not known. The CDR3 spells CASSWGESYNSPLHF. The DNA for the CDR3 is TGTGCCAGCTCATGGGGAGAGAGCTATAATTCACCCCTCCACTTT.